The 2 T cell receptor beta chains presented below share a single source sample, sequenced in a study of early T cells in non-severe SARS-CoV-2 infection. TCRdb reprocessed the 5' RACE reads via MiXCR and lists one record per CDR3 protein. The table has fewer than 120,000 distinct CDR3 sequences, 10% to 15% seen once. The sample was whole blood, taken at baseline. These receptors originate from an adult who was a healthcare worker with PCR-confirmed SARS-CoV-2 infection or an uninfected control (not recorded which).

V and J are TRBV5-4 and TRBJ2-7, with a tentative D call TRBD1 (6 bases). Germline V gene sequence: CDR1 SGHNT, CDR2 YYREEE (reference sequence). Trimming shortened V by 7 bases and J by 4 bases, and 18 bases separated the two germline ends. The CDR3 runs to 14 residues. In DNA form, the CDR3 reads TGTGCCAGCCTCCAGGACAGAGAATCATACGAGCAGTACTTC. It specifies CASLQDRESYEQYF.

In its sample, this clonotype was seen a few times. V gene TRBV29-1 combines with J gene TRBJ1-2; D remains unclear. In germline, CDR1 is SQVTM, CDR2 ANQGSEA. The CDR3 is made up of 14 amino acids. V was cut by 1 base and J by 1 base, with 10 bases left in between. The CDR3 reads CSVEASTRNYGYTF. CDR3 bases: TGCAGCGTTGAAGCGTCCACCCGTAACTATGGCTACACCTTC.